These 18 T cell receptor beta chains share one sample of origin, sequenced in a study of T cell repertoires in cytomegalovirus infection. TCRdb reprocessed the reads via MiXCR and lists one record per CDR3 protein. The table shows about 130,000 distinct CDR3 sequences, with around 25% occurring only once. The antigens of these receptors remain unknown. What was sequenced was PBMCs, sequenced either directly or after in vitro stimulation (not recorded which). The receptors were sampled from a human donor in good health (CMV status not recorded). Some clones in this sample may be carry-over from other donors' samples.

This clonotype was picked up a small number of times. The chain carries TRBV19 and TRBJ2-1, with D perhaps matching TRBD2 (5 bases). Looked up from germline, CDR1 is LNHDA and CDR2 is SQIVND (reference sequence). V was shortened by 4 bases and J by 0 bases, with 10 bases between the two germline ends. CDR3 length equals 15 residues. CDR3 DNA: TGTGCCAGTAGTAGGACTCCCAGCTCCTACAATGAGCAGTTCTTC. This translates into CASSRTPSSYNEQFF. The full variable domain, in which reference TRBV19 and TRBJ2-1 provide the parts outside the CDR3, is DGGITQSPKYLFRKEGQNVTLSCEQNLNHDAMYWYRQDPGQGLRLIYYSQIVNDFQKGDIAEGYSVSREKKESFPLTVTSAQKNPTAFYLCASSRTPSSYNEQFFGPGTRLTVL.

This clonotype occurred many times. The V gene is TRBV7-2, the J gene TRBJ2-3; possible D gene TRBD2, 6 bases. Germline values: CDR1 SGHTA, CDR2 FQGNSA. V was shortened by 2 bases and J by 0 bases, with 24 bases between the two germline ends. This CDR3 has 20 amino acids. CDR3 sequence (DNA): TGTGCCAGCAGCTTAAACCCAACCCTCGCGGGCGGGGTTAGCACAGATACGCAGTATTTT. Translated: CASSLNPTLAGGVSTDTQYF.

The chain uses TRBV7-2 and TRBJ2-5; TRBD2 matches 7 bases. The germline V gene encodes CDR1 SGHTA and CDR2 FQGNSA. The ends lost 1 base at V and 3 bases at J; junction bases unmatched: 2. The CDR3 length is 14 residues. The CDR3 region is CASSLDLAEETQYF. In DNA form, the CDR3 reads TGTGCCAGCAGCTTAGACCTAGCGGAAGAGACCCAGTACTTC.

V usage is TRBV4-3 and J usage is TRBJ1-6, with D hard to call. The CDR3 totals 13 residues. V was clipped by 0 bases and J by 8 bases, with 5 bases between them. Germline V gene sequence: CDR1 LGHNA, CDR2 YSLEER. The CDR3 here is CASSQEEDSPLHF. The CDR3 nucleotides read TGCGCCAGCAGCCAAGAAGAGGATTCACCCCTCCACTTT.

CDR3 bases: TGCGCCAGCAGCCCACAGGGGTCGAACACCGGGGAGCTGTTTTTT. This sequence encodes CASSPQGSNTGELFF. The genes are TRBV4-1 and TRBJ2-2, with 7 bases that match TRBD1. Germline lookup yields CDR1 MGHRA and CDR2 YSYEKL. The CDR3 spans 15 residues. The trim removed 4 bases at V and 0 bases at J, leaving 2 bases unmatched.

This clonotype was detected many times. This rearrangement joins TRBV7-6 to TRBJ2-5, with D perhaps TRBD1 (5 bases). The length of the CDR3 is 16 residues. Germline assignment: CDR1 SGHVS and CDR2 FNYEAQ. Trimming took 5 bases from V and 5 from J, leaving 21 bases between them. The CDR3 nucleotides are TGTGCCAGCAGCCCGACCCACAGGCCCGGGTTGGAGACCCAGTACTTC. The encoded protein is CASSPTHRPGLETQYF.

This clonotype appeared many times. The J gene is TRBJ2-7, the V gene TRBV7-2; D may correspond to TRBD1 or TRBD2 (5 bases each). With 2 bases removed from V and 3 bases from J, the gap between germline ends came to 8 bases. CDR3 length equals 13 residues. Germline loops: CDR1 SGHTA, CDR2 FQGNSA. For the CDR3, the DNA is TGTGCCAGCAGCTTACGGGACGTCTACGAGCAGTACTTC. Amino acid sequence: CASSLRDVYEQYF.

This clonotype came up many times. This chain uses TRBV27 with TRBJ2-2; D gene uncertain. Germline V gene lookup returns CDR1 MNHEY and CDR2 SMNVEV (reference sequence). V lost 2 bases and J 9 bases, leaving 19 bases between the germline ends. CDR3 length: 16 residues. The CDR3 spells CASSLRTVVGPRELFF. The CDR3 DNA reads TGTGCCAGCAGTTTAAGGACGGTGGTGGGCCCCCGGGAGCTGTTTTTT.

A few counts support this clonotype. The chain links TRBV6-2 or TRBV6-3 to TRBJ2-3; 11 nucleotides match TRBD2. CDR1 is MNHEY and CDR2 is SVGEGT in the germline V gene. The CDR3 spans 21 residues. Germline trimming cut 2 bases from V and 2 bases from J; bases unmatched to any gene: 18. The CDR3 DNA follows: TGTGCCAGCAGTTACGATCCTGGGACTAGCGGAGGCGGAAGGAACACAGATACGCAGTATTTT. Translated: CASSYDPGTSGGGRNTDTQYF.

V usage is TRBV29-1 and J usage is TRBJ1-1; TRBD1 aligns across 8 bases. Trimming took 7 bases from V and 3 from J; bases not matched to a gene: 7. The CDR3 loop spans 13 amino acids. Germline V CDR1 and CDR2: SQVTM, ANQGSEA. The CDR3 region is CSAMTGADTEAFF. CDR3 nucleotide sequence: TGCAGCGCAATGACAGGGGCGGACACTGAAGCTTTCTTT.

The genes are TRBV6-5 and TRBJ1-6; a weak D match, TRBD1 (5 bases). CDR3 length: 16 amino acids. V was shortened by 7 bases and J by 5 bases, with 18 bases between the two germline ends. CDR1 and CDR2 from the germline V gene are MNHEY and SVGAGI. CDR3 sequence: CASINLAGGHNSPLHF. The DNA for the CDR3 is TGTGCCAGCATCAACCTGGCGGGGGGTCATAATTCACCCCTCCACTTT.

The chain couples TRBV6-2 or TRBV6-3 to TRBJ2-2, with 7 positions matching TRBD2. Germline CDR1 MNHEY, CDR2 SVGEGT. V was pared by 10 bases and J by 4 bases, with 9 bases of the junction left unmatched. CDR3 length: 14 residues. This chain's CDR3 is CATQIWGGTGELFF. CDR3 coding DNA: TGTGCCACTCAGATCTGGGGGGGCACCGGGGAGCTGTTTTTT.

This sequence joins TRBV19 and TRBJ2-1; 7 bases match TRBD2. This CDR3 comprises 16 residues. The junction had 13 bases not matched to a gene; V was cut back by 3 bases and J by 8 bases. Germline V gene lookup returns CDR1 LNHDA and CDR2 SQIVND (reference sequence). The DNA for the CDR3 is TGTGCCAGTAGTATTAGGGAGGGTCCATATAAGGATGAGCAGTTCTTC. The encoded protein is CASSIREGPYKDEQFF.

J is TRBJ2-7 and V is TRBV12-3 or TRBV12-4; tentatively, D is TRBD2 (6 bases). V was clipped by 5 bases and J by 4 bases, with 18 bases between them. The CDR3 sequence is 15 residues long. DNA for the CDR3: TGTGCCAGCAGTCTTTTAGCGGCCCCATGGTACGAGCAGTACTTC. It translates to CASSLLAAPWYEQYF.

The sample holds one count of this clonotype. CDR3 loop: CASREGEVGHF. CDR3 DNA sequence: TGTGCCAGCAGGGAGGGGGAAGTTGGGCATTTT. This chain joins TRBV12-3 or TRBV12-4 and TRBJ1-5; TRBD1 is a possible D gene (6 bases). The V gene lost 6 bases and the J gene lost 15 bases, with 15 bases spanning the gap. The CDR3 spans 11 residues.

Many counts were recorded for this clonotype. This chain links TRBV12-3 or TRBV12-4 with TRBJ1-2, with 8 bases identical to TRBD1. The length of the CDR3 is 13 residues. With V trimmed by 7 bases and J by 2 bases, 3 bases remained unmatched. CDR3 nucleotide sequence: TGTGCCAGCAACCGACAGGGGAACTATGGCTACACCTTC. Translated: CASNRQGNYGYTF.

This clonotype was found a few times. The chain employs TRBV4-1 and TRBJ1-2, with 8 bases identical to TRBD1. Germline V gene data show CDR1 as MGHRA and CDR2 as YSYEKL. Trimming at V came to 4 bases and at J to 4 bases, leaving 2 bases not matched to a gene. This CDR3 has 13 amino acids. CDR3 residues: CASSLGTGYGYTF. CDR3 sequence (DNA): TGCGCCAGCAGCCTAGGGACAGGCTATGGCTACACCTTC.

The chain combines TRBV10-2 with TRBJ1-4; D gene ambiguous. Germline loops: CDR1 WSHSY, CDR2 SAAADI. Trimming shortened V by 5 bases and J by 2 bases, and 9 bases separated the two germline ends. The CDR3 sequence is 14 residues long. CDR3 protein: CASSRGQTNEKLFF. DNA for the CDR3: TGCGCCAGCAGTCGAGGTCAGACTAATGAAAAACTGTTTTTT.